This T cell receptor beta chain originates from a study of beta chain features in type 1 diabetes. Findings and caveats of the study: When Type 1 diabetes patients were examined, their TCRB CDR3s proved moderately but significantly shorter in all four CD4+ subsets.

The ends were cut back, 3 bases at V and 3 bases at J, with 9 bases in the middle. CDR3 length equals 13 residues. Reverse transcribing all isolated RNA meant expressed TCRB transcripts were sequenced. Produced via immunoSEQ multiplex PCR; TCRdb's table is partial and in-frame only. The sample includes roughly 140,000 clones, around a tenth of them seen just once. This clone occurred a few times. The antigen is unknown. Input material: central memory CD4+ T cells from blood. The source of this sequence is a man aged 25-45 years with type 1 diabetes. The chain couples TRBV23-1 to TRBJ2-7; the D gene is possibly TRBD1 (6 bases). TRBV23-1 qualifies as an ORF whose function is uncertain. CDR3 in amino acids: CASSHPDSYEQYF. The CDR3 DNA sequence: TGCGCCAGCAGTCACCCGGACAGCTACGAGCAGTACTTC.